The entry that follows covers one T cell receptor beta chain sequence. What this receptor recognizes is not known. The sample holds no much larger clone one base away, and base qualities are not on file. The data were obtained in a study of T cell responses to AZD1222 COVID-19 vaccine (dated by TCRdb to the early 2020s). The study in broad terms: AZD1222 recipients given second doses at about 4 weeks or at about 12 weeks were pooled, since spike-specific TCR depth and breadth were not found to differ between the two schedules. Enrollment into the trials was organized by age into subgroups of 18-55, 56-69 and 70-plus years, and those subgroups contained approximately 160, 26 and 62 TCR-sequenced participants, respectively. A total of over 230 trial participants underwent TCR sequencing, of whom about 200 had received two doses of AZD1222 and approximately 25 had received two doses of the MenACWY control vaccine.

The CDR3 regions of human TCRbeta chains were analyzed by immunosequencing. The original pipeline was this. Repertoire TCRs were checked for matches against a reference library of SARS-CoV-2-specific TCRs that had been generated using the MIRA antigen-specificity platform. Breadth was defined as the fraction of unique TCRs that were SARS-CoV-2-associated, and depth was defined as the fraction of total T cells that were SARS-CoV-2-associated. Using the MIRA data, each spike-specific TCR was assigned both to the spike region to which the TCR was reactive and to a CD4 or CD8 class. Log10-transformed breadth and depth values were compared by one-way ANOVA with Sidak's multiple comparisons tests. TCRdb retrieved this table from immuneACCESS and kept in-frame rearrangements only. Not all clones are present; in checked studies, unresolved V genes account for under half, and no reason is known for the remainder. The V and J calls and clone size come from that table; D and trimming were worked out from the DNA. The sample includes 150,000 to 200,000 clones, with 93% observed a single time. Around 0.96% of the sample is in the top ten clones.

General study outcomes and caveats: A significant rise in spike-specific TCR breadth and depth was observed after two AZD1222 doses relative to day 0 and relative to MenACWY recipients. CD4 TCRs associated with the vaccine covered the entire spike protein, and the dominant responses were in regions 160-218 and 743-854. Conclusions about previously exposed vaccinees are limited because only six or seven AZD1222 recipients were SARS-CoV-2 seropositive at baseline. Reportedly, close to half of the unique spike-specific TCRs recognized epitopes lying outside the regions that are mutated in the B.1.351 and B.1.1.7 variants. Most participants were white British and females outnumbered males, and the authors suggested that clonal diversity may have been underestimated. Because no samples from the day 14 peak response were available, repertoires could be characterized only after the peak T cell response. In the small 56-69-year group, the increase in depth fell short of significance, most likely because of low power.

The CDR3, from cysteine to phenylalanine, totals 17 residues. Only the CDR3 DNA stays, 51 bases, in frame from base 1. The germline V gene supplies CDR1 LGHNA and CDR2 YNFKEQ. Cut back by 0 bases and 2 bases, the V and J ends lie 17 bases apart. Explained via the paper, the time point label denotes: baseline before first vaccination. Vaccinee samples were obtained from the UK trials COV001 and COV002, which included a single-blind randomized controlled phase 2/3 trial of AZD1222 (ChAdOx1 nCoV-19) in healthy adults. For TCRbeta chain sequencing, PBMC samples were collected from trial participants at day 0 and at day 28 after the second dose.

Source: peripheral blood, taken on day 0 of AZD1222 vaccination. This TCR came from an adult in good health. In this chain, TRBV4-2 is recombined with TRBJ2-7; the D gene is perhaps TRBD1, on 6 matching bases. CDR3 reads: CASSQDLVGAMAYEQYF. The DNA is as follows: TGTGCCAGCAGCCAAGATTTAGTGGGGGCCATGGCCTACGAGCAGTACTTC.